The next 23 T cell receptor beta chains were all read from a single sample in a study of T cells after yellow fever vaccination. TCRdb fed the 5' RACE reads into MiXCR, producing one record per CDR3 protein. The sample has about 330,000 distinct CDR3 sequences; about 8.3% are singletons. The sequenced sample was PBMCs, obtained roughly seven weeks after the first yellow fever vaccination. Every receptor here comes from a man aged 18 to 35 who received the YFV17D yellow fever vaccine.

The table lists this clonotype with a few counts. The gene calls are TRBV20-1 and TRBJ2-1; no clear D gene. From germline, CDR1 is DFQATT and CDR2 SNEGSKA (reference sequence). V dropped 6 bases and J dropped 3 bases, with 12 bases sitting between them. The CDR3 loop spans 13 amino acids. The CDR3 DNA follows: TGCAGTGCACAGTCCGGTCTCTACAATGAGCAGTTCTTC. Protein sequence: CSAQSGLYNEQFF.

This clonotype was counted at least ten times. The chain has TRBV5-1 and TRBJ2-3, with D perhaps TRBD1 (6 bases). V shed 0 bases and J shed 2 bases, with 10 bases lying between them. This CDR3 region has 15 residues. In germline, CDR1 is SGHRS, CDR2 YFSETQ. The CDR3 coding sequence is TGCGCCAGCAGCTTGGGGGCAGGGGACACAGATACGCAGTATTTT. It encodes CASSLGAGDTDTQYF. Looking up the rest from reference TRBV5-1 and TRBJ2-3 gives the full variable domain: KAGVTQTPRYLIKTRGQQVTLSCSPISGHRSVSWYQQTPGQGLQFLFEYFSETQRNKGNFPGRFSGRQFSNSRSEMNVSTLELGDSALYLCASSLGAGDTDTQYFGPGTRLTVL.

This clonotype was seen a few times. The genes are TRBV4-3 and TRBJ2-1; perhaps TRBD2 as D (5 bases). The germline V gene encodes CDR1 LGHNA and CDR2 YSLEER. The CDR3 contains 16 residues. The V and J ends lost 6 bases and 0 bases respectively, with 15 bases between them. The CDR3 here is CASSRNSASSYNEQFF. Here the CDR3 DNA reads TGCGCCAGCAGTCGAAATAGCGCGAGCTCCTACAATGAGCAGTTCTTC.

In this sample, this clonotype turned up a few times. The chain joins TRBV11-2 to TRBJ1-1, with 9 bases identical to TRBD1. Germline V lookup: CDR1 SGHAT, CDR2 FQNNGV. The CDR3 has 18 amino acids. Trimming removed 2 bases from V and 3 bases from J; junction bases left unmatched: 13. The CDR3, as DNA: TGTGCCAGCAGCTTAACCCCCCCGGGGACAGGGAAGGACACTGAAGCTTTCTTT. As protein: CASSLTPPGTGKDTEAFF. Full variable domain (remainder filled in from reference TRBV11-2 and TRBJ1-1): EAGVAQSPRYKIIEKRQSVAFWCNPISGHATLYWYQQILGQGPKLLIQFQNNGVVDDSQLPKDRFSAERLKGVDSTLKIQPAKLEDSAVYLCASSLTPPGTGKDTEAFFGQGTRLTVV.

This clonotype was detected only a few times. This rearrangement joins TRBV7-2 to TRBJ1-1; D is unresolved. CDR1 and CDR2 from the germline V gene are SGHTA and FQGNSA. The length of the CDR3 is 9 residues. As DNA, the CDR3 is TGTGCAATTGACACTGAAGCTTTCTTT. This encodes CAIDTEAFF.

This clonotype came up a few times. The rearrangement uses TRBV6-1 and TRBJ1-2; D might be TRBD1 (5 bases). This CDR3 has 15 residues. The germline CDR1 and CDR2 sequences are MNHNS and SASEGT. Deletions cut 6 bases from V and 3 bases from J, with 17 bases between. CDR3 in amino acids: CASRPGRRGDYGYTF. The CDR3 nucleotides read TGTGCCAGCAGACCGGGACGCCGAGGGGACTATGGCTACACCTTC.

As regards this clonotype: The CDR3 does not end in the conserved phenylalanine or tryptophan, so this is likely a read error. The rearrangement uses TRBV7-9 and TRBJ1-2; D is perhaps TRBD1 (5 bases). V lost 1 base and J lost 8, with 8 bases in between. The CDR3 length is 12 residues. The germline CDR1 and CDR2 sequences are SEHNR and FQNEAQ (reference sequence). Here the CDR3 DNA reads TGTGCCAGCAGCTTAGGGGGCGGCGGCTACACCTAC. This encodes CASSLGGGGYTY.

This clonotype was seen a handful of times. The CDR3 sequence: CASSRTVHGTDTQYF. The DNA of the CDR3 is TGTGCCAGCAGCAGGACCGTTCACGGCACAGATACGCAGTATTTT. The rearrangement links TRBV7-9 to TRBJ2-3, with D unresolved. In germline, CDR1 is SEHNR, CDR2 FQNEAQ (reference sequence). CDR3 length: 15 amino acids. Trimming removed 5 bases from V and 1 base from J, with 13 bases in between.

This clonotype came up a few times. The rearrangement uses TRBV18 and TRBJ2-3; D uncertain. Germline V gene data show CDR1 as KGHSH and CDR2 as LQKENI. The CDR3 is 11 amino acids. The V end was cut by 5 bases, the J end by 5 bases, with 5 bases between. DNA of the CDR3: TGTGCCAGCTCAAATCTAGATACGCAGTATTTT. This encodes CASSNLDTQYF. Full variable domain (remainder filled in from reference TRBV18 and TRBJ2-3): NAGVMQNPRHLVRRRGQEARLRCSPMKGHSHVYWYRQLPEEGLKFMVYLQKENIIDESGMPKERFSAEFPKEGPSILRIQQVVRGDSAAYFCASSNLDTQYFGPGTRLTVL.

This clonotype has only a few counts. The J gene is TRBJ1-2, the V gene TRBV12-3 or TRBV12-4, with a possible D match to TRBD1 (5 bases). V lost 6 bases, J lost 8 bases, and 16 bases lay in between. This CDR3 region has 13 residues. The CDR3 region has the DNA TGTGCCAGCAGCCTTGGACACGGGTCGGGCTACACCTTC. Translation gives CASSLGHGSGYTF.

The rearrangement uses TRBV5-1 and TRBJ1-4; 9 bases line up with TRBD1. Germline loops: CDR1 SGHRS, CDR2 YFSETQ. The CDR3 is 15 amino acids. V gave up 4 bases and J gave up 8 bases; unmatched junction bases: 9. For the CDR3, the DNA is TGCGCCAGCAGCCCGTCACGACAGGGGGGCGAAAAACTGTTTTTT. Protein: CASSPSRQGGEKLFF.

The chain employs TRBV5-4 and TRBJ1-3, with TRBD1 matching over 9 bases. The CDR3 is made up of 16 amino acids. With 7 bases clipped from V and 8 bases from J, the junction kept 16 bases outside the gene matches. Germline CDR1 is SGHNT and CDR2 is YYREEE (reference sequence). The chain's CDR3 is CASSRAGQGPWDTIYF. CDR3 nucleotides: TGTGCCAGCTCCCGCGCGGGACAGGGACCTTGGGACACCATATATTTT.

The sample holds a few counts of this clonotype. The chain links TRBV19 to TRBJ2-3; D is ambiguous. The germline CDR1 and CDR2 sequences are LNHDA and SQIVND (reference sequence). V was shortened by 6 bases and J by 1 base, with 8 bases between the two germline ends. The CDR3 has 13 amino acids. The CDR3 protein is CASSGLGTDTQYF. The CDR3 DNA follows: TGTGCCAGTAGCGGGCTCGGCACAGATACGCAGTATTTT.

This clonotype has just a few counts. The rearrangement links TRBV7-9 to TRBJ2-2; D ambiguous. The CDR3 loop spans 13 amino acids. CDR1 and CDR2 from the germline V gene are SEHNR and FQNEAQ (reference sequence). V was clipped by 5 bases and J by 5 bases, with 9 bases between them. This CDR3 reads CASSPFLTGELFF. The DNA for the CDR3 is TGTGCCAGCAGCCCCTTTCTGACCGGGGAGCTGTTTTTT.

The chain links TRBV5-5 to TRBJ2-7; D is unresolved. Between the trimmed V and J ends, which lost 0 bases and 6 bases, there was a span of 13 bases. Germline V CDR1 and CDR2: SGHKS, YYEKEE (reference sequence). This CDR3 contains 14 residues. The CDR3 loop reads CASSLAVGNGEQYV. The CDR3 coding sequence is TGTGCCAGCAGCTTGGCCGTGGGGAACGGCGAGCAGTACGTC.

This sequence joins TRBV5-1 and TRBJ2-7; 12 bases align to TRBD1. Germline V gives CDR1 SGHRS, CDR2 YFSETQ. With V trimmed by 2 bases and J by 5 bases, 2 bases remained unmatched. The CDR3 is made up of 14 amino acids. In DNA, the CDR3 is TGCGCCAGCAGCTTAGGGACAGGGGGCAACGAGCAGTACTTC. Its protein product is CASSLGTGGNEQYF.

In its sample, this clonotype was seen many times. This chain connects TRBV12-3 or TRBV12-4 to TRBJ2-3, with D possibly called TRBD1 or TRBD2 (7 bases each). Trimming took 7 bases from V and 2 from J, leaving 16 bases between them. The CDR3 has 15 amino acids. CDR3 sequence reads: CASTERDRYTDTQYF. In nucleotides, the CDR3 is TGTGCCAGCACAGAGCGGGACAGATACACAGATACGCAGTATTTT.

J is TRBJ2-1 and V is TRBV4-3; the match to TRBD2 covers 7 bases. This CDR3 is built from 17 residues. Germline CDR1 is LGHNA and CDR2 is YSLEER. V was clipped by 0 bases and J by 1 base; unmatched bases: 6. Here the CDR3 reads CASSQDQGGLSYNEQFF. As DNA, the CDR3 is TGCGCCAGCAGCCAAGATCAGGGAGGGCTTTCCTACAATGAGCAGTTCTTC.

The rearrangement links TRBV28 to TRBJ2-3; 13 bases align to TRBD2. The germline V gene has CDR1 MDHEN and CDR2 SYDVKM. The CDR3 loop spans 16 amino acids. The J segment lost 2 bases and the V segment lost 5 bases, leaving 4 bases of the junction unmatched. The CDR3 region is CASSPGTSGDTDTQYF. The CDR3 DNA sequence: TGTGCCAGCAGTCCCGGGACTAGCGGGGACACAGATACGCAGTATTTT.

The chain couples TRBV5-6 to TRBJ1-1; D remains unclear. CDR1 is SGHDT, CDR2 YYEEEE, per germline. The CDR3 sequence is 15 residues long. Between the trimmed V and J ends, which lost 4 bases and 0 bases, there was a span of 13 bases. The chain's CDR3 is CASSLPGSLNTEAFF. DNA for the CDR3: TGTGCCAGCAGCCTCCCGGGGTCGCTGAACACTGAAGCTTTCTTT.

In its sample, this clonotype was seen a few times. The chain uses TRBV29-1 and TRBJ2-5, with TRBD2 matching over 13 bases. The CDR3 extends over 16 amino acids. V lost 6 bases and J lost 7; bases outside the gene matches: 14. Germline V gene lookup returns CDR1 SQVTM and CDR2 ANQGSEA. Here the CDR3 reads CSVPGRLAGGFGTQYF. The CDR3 DNA is TGCAGCGTCCCCGGAAGACTAGCGGGGGGTTTCGGGACCCAGTACTTC.

This clonotype was detected a few times. The rearrangement uses TRBV12-3 or TRBV12-4 and TRBJ2-1, with 11 nucleotides matching TRBD2. V shed 2 bases and J 8 bases; nucleotides not matched to a gene: 17. The CDR3 loop spans 19 amino acids. The CDR3 reads CASSLRARGLAVDKDEQFF. The CDR3, as DNA: TGTGCCAGCAGTTTAAGGGCCAGGGGACTAGCGGTTGATAAGGATGAGCAGTTCTTC.

The chain uses TRBV12-5 and TRBJ1-2; 10 nucleotides line up with TRBD1. With V trimmed by 5 bases and J by 6 bases, 3 bases remained unmatched. Germline-derived CDR1 and CDR2 are LGHNT and FRNRAP. This CDR3 is built from 13 residues. The CDR3 region is CASGPDRGDGYTF. Written as DNA, the CDR3 is TGTGCTAGTGGTCCGGACAGGGGGGATGGCTACACCTTC.